The source of this T cell receptor beta chain is a study of T-cell reconstitution after alpha-beta-depleted transplantation in children. From germline, CDR1 is LNHNV and CDR2 YYDKDF (reference sequence). V lost 5 bases to trimming and J lost 7 bases, with 14 bases between them. CDR3 length: 13 residues. TCRbeta library preparation incorporated unique molecular identifiers. TCRdb re-called the PCR reads through MiXCR, storing one row per CDR3 protein. The sample has roughly 200,000 distinct CDR3 sequences; around 9.2% are singletons. The genes are TRBV15 and TRBJ1-2; D is unresolved. The sample here was PBMCs, mostly from graft donor cells, taken 360 days after TCRalphabeta/CD19-depleted stem cell transplant. The TCR sequence derives from a male patient aged 2 to 10 who had a stem cell transplant for acute myeloid leukemia, so the T cells may come from the graft donor. The CDR3 DNA sequence: TGTGCCACCAGCGTAACAAGGACGGGTGGCTACACCTTC. Protein product: CATSVTRTGGYTF.